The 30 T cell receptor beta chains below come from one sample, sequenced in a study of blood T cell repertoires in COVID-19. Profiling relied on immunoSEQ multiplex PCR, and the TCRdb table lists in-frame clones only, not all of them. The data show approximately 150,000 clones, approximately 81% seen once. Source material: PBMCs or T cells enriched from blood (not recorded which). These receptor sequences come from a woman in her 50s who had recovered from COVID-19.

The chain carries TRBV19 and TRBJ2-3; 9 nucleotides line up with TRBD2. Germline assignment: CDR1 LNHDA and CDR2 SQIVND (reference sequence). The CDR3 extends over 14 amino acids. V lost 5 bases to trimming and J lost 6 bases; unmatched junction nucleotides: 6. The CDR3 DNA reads TGTGCCAGTAGTGTTAAGCGGGGGGTCGATACGCAGTATTTT. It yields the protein CASSVKRGVDTQYF.

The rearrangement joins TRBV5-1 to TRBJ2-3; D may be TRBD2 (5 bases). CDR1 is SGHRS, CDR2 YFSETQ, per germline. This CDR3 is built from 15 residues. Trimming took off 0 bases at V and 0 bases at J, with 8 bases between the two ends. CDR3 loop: CASSLVQRSTDTQYF. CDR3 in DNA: TGCGCCAGCAGCTTGGTTCAGCGGAGCACAGATACGCAGTATTTT.

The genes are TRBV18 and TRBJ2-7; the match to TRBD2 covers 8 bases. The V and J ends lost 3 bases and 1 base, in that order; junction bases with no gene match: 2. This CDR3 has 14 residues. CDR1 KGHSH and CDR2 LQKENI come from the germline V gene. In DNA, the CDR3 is TGTGCCAGCTCACCCGGGGGGGGGTCCTACGAGCAGTACTTC. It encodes CASSPGGGSYEQYF.

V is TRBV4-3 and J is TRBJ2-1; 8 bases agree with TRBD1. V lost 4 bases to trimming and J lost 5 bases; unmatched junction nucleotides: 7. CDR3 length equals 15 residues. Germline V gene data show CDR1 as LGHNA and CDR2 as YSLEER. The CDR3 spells CASSLRTGPHNEQFF. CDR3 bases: TGCGCCAGCAGCCTGAGGACAGGGCCCCACAATGAGCAGTTCTTC.

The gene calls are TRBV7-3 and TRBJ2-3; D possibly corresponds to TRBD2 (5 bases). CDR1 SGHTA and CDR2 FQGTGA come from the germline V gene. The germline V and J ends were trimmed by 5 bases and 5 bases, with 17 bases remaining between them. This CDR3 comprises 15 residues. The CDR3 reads CASSPGGPRGDTQYF. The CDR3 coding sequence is TGTGCCAGCAGCCCAGGAGGCCCCCGGGGAGATACGCAGTATTTT.

The CDR3 DNA follows: TGTGCCACCAGCAGAGACCGGGGGTGGAACCAAGAGACCCAGTACTTC. It encodes CATSRDRGWNQETQYF. The rearrangement links TRBV15 to TRBJ2-5; TRBD2 is a possible D gene (6 bases). Deletions cut 0 bases from V and 0 bases from J, with 11 bases between. The germline V gene encodes CDR1 LNHNV and CDR2 YYDKDF (reference sequence). The CDR3 length is 16 residues.

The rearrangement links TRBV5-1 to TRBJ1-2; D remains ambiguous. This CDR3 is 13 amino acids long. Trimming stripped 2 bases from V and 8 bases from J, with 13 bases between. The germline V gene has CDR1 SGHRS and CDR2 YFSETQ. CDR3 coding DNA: TGCGCCAGCAGCTTCACTGGTGTGCGGGGCTACACCTTC. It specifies CASSFTGVRGYTF.

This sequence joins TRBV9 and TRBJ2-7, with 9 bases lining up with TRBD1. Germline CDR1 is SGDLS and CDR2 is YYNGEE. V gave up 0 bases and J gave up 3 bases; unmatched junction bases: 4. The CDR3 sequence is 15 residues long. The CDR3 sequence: CASSVDGTGNYEQYF. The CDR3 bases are TGTGCCAGCAGCGTAGACGGGACAGGGAACTACGAGCAGTACTTC.

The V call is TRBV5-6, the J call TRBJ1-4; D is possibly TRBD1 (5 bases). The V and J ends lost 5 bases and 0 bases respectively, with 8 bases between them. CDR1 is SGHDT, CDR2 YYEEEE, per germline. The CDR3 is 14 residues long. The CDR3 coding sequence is TGTGCCAGCAGTACCAGGGCAACTAATGAAAAACTGTTTTTT. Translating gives CASSTRATNEKLFF.

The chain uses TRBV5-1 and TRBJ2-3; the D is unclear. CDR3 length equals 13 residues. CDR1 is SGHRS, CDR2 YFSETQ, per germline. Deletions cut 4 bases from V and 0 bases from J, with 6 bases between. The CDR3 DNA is TGCGCCAGCAGCAATCCTAGCACAGATACGCAGTATTTT. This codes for CASSNPSTDTQYF.

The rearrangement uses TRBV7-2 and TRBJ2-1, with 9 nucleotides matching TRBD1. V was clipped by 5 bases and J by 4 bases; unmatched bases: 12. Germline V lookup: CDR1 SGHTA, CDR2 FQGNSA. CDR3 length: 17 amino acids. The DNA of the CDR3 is TGTGCCAGCAGCATCCAGATGGGGACAGGGAATTACAATGAGCAGTTCTTC. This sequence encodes CASSIQMGTGNYNEQFF.

In nucleotides, the CDR3 is TGTGCCAGCAGCTTGGATACAGGGGCTATGTACAATGAGCAGTTCTTC. Translated: CASSLDTGAMYNEQFF. V and J are TRBV5-5 and TRBJ2-1, with 7 bases matching TRBD1. J lost 4 bases, V lost 0 bases, and 7 bases had no gene match. The CDR3 consists of 16 residues. Germline lookup yields CDR1 SGHKS and CDR2 YYEKEE (reference sequence).

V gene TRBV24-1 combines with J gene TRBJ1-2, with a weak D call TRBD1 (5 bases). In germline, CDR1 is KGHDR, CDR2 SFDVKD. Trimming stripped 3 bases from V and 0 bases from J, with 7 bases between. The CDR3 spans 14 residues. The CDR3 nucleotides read TGTGCCACCAGTGATCGGACAACTAACTATGGCTACACCTTC. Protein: CATSDRTTNYGYTF.

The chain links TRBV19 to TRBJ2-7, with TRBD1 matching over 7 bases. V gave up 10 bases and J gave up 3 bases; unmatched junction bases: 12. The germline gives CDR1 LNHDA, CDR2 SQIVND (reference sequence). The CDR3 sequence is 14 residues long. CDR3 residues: CATAARDRYYEQYF. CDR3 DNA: TGTGCCACCGCAGCTAGGGACAGATACTACGAGCAGTACTTC. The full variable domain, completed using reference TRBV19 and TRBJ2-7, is DGGITQSPKYLFRKEGQNVTLSCEQNLNHDAMYWYRQDPGQGLRLIYYSQIVNDFQKGDIAEGYSVSREKKESFPLTVTSAQKNPTAFYLCATAARDRYYEQYFGPGTRLTVT.

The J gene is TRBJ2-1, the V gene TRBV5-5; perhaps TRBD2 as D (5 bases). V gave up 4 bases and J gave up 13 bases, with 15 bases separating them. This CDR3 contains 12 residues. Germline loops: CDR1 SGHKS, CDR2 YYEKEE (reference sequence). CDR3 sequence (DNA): TGTGCCAGCAGCCCCGTCCGGGATGTCCAGTTCTTC. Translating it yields CASSPVRDVQFF.

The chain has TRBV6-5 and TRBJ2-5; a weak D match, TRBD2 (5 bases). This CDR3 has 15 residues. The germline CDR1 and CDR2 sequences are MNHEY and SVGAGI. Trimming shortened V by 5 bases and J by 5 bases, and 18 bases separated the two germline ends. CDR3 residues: CASSTPRGRAETQYF. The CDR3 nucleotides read TGTGCCAGCAGTACTCCCCGGGGTAGGGCGGAGACCCAGTACTTC.

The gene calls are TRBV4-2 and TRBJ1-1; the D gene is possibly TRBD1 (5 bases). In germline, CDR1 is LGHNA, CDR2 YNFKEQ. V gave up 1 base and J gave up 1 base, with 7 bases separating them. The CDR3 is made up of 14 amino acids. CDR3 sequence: CASSQGGGNTEAFF. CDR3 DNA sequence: TGTGCCAGCAGCCAAGGCGGGGGGAACACTGAAGCTTTCTTT.

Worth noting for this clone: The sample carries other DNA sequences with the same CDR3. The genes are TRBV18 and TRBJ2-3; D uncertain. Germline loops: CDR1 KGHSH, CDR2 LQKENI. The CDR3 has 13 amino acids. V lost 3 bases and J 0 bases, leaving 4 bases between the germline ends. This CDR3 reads CASSPSSTDTQYF. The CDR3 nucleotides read TGTGCCAGCTCACCCTCTAGCACAGATACGCAGTATTTT.

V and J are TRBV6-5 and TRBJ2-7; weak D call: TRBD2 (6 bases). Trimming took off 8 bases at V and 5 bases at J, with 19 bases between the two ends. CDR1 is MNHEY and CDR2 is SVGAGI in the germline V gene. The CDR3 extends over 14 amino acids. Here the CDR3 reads CASRGGRRVNEQYF. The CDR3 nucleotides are TGTGCCAGCCGCGGAGGGCGAAGGGTTAACGAGCAGTACTTC.

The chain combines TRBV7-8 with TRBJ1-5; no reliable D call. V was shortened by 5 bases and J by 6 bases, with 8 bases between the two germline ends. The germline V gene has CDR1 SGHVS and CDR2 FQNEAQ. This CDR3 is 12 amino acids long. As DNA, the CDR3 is TGTGCCAGCAGCCCCCCGGGTCAGCCCCAGCATTTT. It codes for CASSPPGQPQHF.

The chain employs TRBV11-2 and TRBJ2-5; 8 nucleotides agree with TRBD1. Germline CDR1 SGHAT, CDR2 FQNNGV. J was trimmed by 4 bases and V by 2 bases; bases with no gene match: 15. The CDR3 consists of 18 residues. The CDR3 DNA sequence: TGTGCCAGCAGCTTAACGGTAGCGGCAGGGGGCTCGGGAGAGACCCAGTACTTC. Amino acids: CASSLTVAAGGSGETQYF.

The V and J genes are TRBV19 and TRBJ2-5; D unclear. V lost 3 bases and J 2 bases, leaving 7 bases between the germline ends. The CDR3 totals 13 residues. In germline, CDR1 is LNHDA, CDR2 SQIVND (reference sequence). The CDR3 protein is CASSMTKQETQYF. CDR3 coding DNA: TGTGCCAGTAGTATGACAAAGCAAGAGACCCAGTACTTC.

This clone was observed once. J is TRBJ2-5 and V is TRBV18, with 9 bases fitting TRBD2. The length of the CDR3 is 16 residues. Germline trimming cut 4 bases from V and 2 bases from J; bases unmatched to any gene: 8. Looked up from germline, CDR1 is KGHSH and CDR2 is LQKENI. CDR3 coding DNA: TGTGCCAGCTCACGACTAGCGGAGCCCCCACAAGAGACCCAGTACTTC. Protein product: CASSRLAEPPQETQYF. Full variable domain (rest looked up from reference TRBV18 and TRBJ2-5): NAGVMQNPRHLVRRRGQEARLRCSPMKGHSHVYWYRQLPEEGLKFMVYLQKENIIDESGMPKERFSAEFPKEGPSILRIQQVVRGDSAAYFCASSRLAEPPQETQYFGPGTRLLVL.

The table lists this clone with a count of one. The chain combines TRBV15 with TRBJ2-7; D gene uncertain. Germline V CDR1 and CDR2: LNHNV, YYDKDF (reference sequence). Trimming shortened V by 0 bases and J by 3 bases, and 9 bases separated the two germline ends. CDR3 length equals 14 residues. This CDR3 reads CATSRDARNYEQYF. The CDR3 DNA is TGTGCCACCAGCAGAGATGCCAGAAACTACGAGCAGTACTTC.

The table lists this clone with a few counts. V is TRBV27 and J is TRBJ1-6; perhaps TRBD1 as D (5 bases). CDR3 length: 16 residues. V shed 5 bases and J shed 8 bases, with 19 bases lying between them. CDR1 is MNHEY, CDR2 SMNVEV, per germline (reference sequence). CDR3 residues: CASSPLGVGGDSPLHF. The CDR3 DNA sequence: TGTGCCAGCAGTCCCCTCGGGGTGGGGGGTGATTCACCCCTCCACTTT.

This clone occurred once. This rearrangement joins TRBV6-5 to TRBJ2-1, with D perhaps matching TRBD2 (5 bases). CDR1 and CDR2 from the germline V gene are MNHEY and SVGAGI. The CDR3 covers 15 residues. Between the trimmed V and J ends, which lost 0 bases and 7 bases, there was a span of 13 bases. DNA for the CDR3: TGTGCCAGCAGTTACTCGGGCGGGTCGTCGAATGAGCAGTTCTTC. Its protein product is CASSYSGGSSNEQFF.

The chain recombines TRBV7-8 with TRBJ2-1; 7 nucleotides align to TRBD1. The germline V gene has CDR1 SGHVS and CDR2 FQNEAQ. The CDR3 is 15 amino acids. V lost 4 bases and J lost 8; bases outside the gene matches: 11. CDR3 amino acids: CASSSLRGLGDEQFF. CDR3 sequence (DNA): TGTGCCAGCAGCTCGTTGAGGGGGCTGGGGGATGAGCAGTTCTTC.

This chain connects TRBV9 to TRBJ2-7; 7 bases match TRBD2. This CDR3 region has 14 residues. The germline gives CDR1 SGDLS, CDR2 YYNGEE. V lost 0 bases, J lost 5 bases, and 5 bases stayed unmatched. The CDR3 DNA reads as TGTGCCAGCAGCGTAGGCGGGGGAATGAACGAGCAGTACTTC. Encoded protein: CASSVGGGMNEQYF.

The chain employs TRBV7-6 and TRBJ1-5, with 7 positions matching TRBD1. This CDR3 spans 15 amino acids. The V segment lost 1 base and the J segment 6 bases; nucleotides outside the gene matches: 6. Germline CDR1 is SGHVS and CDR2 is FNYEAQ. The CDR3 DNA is TGTGCCAGCAGCTTAGGACAGGGTGGGCGTCAGCCCCAGCATTTT. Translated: CASSLGQGGRQPQHF. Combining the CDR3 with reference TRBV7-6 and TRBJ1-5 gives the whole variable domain GAGVSQSPRYKVTKRGQDVALRCDPISGHVSLYWYRQALGQGPEFLTYFNYEAQQDKSGLPNDRFSAERPEGSISTLTIQRTEQRDSAMYRCASSLGQGGRQPQHFGDGTRLSIL.

The CDR3 DNA reads TGTGCCAGCAGCGTCGGTTTCTCTGGAAACACCATATATTTT. It is translated as CASSVGFSGNTIYF. The V call is TRBV9, the J call TRBJ1-3; no firm D call. The CDR3 sequence is 14 residues long. Germline V gene lookup returns CDR1 SGDLS and CDR2 YYNGEE. V lost 2 bases and J 0 bases, leaving 6 bases between the germline ends.